A selection of T cell receptor beta chains follows, all from one sample in a study of cytomegalovirus exposure and HLA in healthy donors. TCRdb's table, derived via immunoSEQ multiplex PCR, lists solely in-frame clones and lacks some. The sample lists about 190,000 clones; 74% were seen once. Sequenced sample: PBMCs. The receptors were sampled from a woman aged 25 to 45 in good health and CMV-seropositive. Each CDR3 is given with its conserved first and last residue. The order of the fields is J gene, D gene, V gene, clone size, CDR3 protein, CDR3 DNA. A D gene is named only where the DNA matches it firmly. Part of the rows lack a size; the others show once, few, many or a class for expanded clones.

j_call: TRBJ2-7; d_call: TRBD1; v_call: TRBV6-1; clone_size: few; cdr3_aa: CASSEDHGQGAALQYF; cdr3_nt: TGTGCCAGCAGTGAAGACCATGGACAGGGGGCAGCGTTGCAGTACTTC
j_call: TRBJ1-6; d_call: .; v_call: TRBV5-4; clone_size: .; cdr3_aa: CASSLLNSPLHF; cdr3_nt: TGTGCCAGCAGCCTATTGAATTCACCCCTCCACTTT
j_call: TRBJ2-1; d_call: .; v_call: TRBV25-1; clone_size: .; cdr3_aa: CASSEAGSYNEQFF; cdr3_nt: TGTGCCAGCAGTGAGGCGGGGTCCTACAATGAGCAGTTCTTC
j_call: TRBJ2-7; d_call: TRBD2; v_call: TRBV6-5; clone_size: .; cdr3_aa: CASSLGLAGYEQYF; cdr3_nt: TGTGCCAGCAGTTTGGGACTAGCGGGATACGAGCAGTACTTC
j_call: TRBJ1-2; d_call: .; v_call: TRBV28; clone_size: .; cdr3_aa: CASSFPGATYGYTF; cdr3_nt: TGTGCCAGCAGTTTTCCAGGGGCCACCTATGGCTACACCTTC
j_call: TRBJ2-5; d_call: .; v_call: TRBV6-6; clone_size: .; cdr3_aa: CASSRDYQETQYF; cdr3_nt: TGTGCCAGCAGTAGGGACTACCAAGAGACCCAGTACTTC
j_call: TRBJ2-3; d_call: TRBD2; v_call: TRBV2; clone_size: .; cdr3_aa: CATRGASGRTDTQYF; cdr3_nt: TGTGCCACCAGGGGTGCTAGCGGGAGAACAGATACGCAGTATTTT
j_call: TRBJ2-7; d_call: .; v_call: TRBV13; clone_size: .; cdr3_aa: CASSPPGQIYEQYF; cdr3_nt: TGTGCCAGCAGCCCACCAGGACAGATCTACGAGCAGTACTTC
j_call: TRBJ2-7; d_call: .; v_call: TRBV27; clone_size: .; cdr3_aa: CASSLGKGMKQYF; cdr3_nt: TGTGCCAGCAGTCTCGGGAAAGGGATGAAGCAGTACTTC
j_call: TRBJ1-4; d_call: TRBD1; v_call: TRBV18; clone_size: .; cdr3_aa: CASSTRDRINEKLFF; cdr3_nt: TGTGCCAGCTCAACCCGGGACAGAATTAATGAAAAACTGTTTTTT
j_call: TRBJ1-1; d_call: .; v_call: TRBV5-1; clone_size: .; cdr3_aa: CASSPLQGTEAFF; cdr3_nt: TGCGCCAGCAGCCCCCTCCAGGGGACCGAAGCTTTCTTT
j_call: TRBJ2-7; d_call: .; v_call: TRBV9; clone_size: once; cdr3_aa: CASSVRGREDEQYF; cdr3_nt: TGTGCCAGCAGCGTAAGGGGCCGTGAGGACGAGCAGTACTTC
j_call: TRBJ1-5; d_call: .; v_call: TRBV6-5; clone_size: .; cdr3_aa: CASSPGTFNQPQHF; cdr3_nt: TGTGCCAGCAGTCCCGGGACATTCAATCAGCCCCAGCATTTT
j_call: TRBJ2-7; d_call: .; v_call: TRBV15; clone_size: .; cdr3_aa: CATSRGGDSYEQYF; cdr3_nt: TGTGCCACCAGCAGGGGGGGAGACTCCTACGAGCAGTACTTC
j_call: TRBJ2-2; d_call: .; v_call: TRBV7-2; clone_size: .; cdr3_aa: CASSLVLTVNTGELFF; cdr3_nt: TGTGCCAGCAGCTTAGTGTTGACAGTGAACACCGGGGAGCTGTTTTTT
j_call: TRBJ1-4; d_call: TRBD1; v_call: TRBV6-1; clone_size: few; cdr3_aa: CASSGVGTVGKLFF; cdr3_nt: TGTGCCAGCAGTGGAGTTGGGACAGTAGGAAAACTGTTTTTT
j_call: TRBJ1-2; d_call: .; v_call: TRBV7-2; clone_size: .; cdr3_aa: CASSLKGDYGYTF; cdr3_nt: TGTGCCAGCAGCTTAAAGGGGGACTATGGCTACACCTTC
j_call: TRBJ1-5; d_call: .; v_call: TRBV19; clone_size: few; cdr3_aa: CASSIGGIQQHF; cdr3_nt: TGTGCCAGTAGTATCGGAGGGATTCAACAGCATTTT
j_call: TRBJ1-1; d_call: TRBD1; v_call: TRBV6-6; clone_size: .; cdr3_aa: CASSLDRSPNTEAFF; cdr3_nt: TGTGCCAGCAGTTTGGACAGGTCCCCAAACACTGAAGCTTTCTTT
j_call: TRBJ2-1; d_call: TRBD2; v_call: TRBV2; clone_size: .; cdr3_aa: CASFRSGSYNEQFF; cdr3_nt: TGTGCCAGCTTTAGAAGCGGGAGTTACAATGAGCAGTTCTTC
j_call: TRBJ2-5; d_call: .; v_call: TRBV7-8; clone_size: .; cdr3_aa: CASSPSGGLGKTQYF; cdr3_nt: TGTGCCAGCAGCCCCTCGGGTGGGCTCGGGAAGACCCAGTACTTC
j_call: TRBJ2-3; d_call: .; v_call: TRBV27; clone_size: .; cdr3_aa: CASSSGELYTQYF; cdr3_nt: TGTGCCAGCAGTTCCGGAGAATTGTATACGCAGTATTTT
j_call: TRBJ2-7; d_call: .; v_call: TRBV6-1; clone_size: .; cdr3_aa: CASSVSQGPTYEQYF; cdr3_nt: TGTGCCAGCAGTGTAAGCCAGGGGCCAACCTACGAGCAGTACTTC
j_call: TRBJ1-4; d_call: TRBD1; v_call: TRBV19; clone_size: few; cdr3_aa: CASSPTGERNEKLFF; cdr3_nt: TGTGCCAGTAGCCCGACAGGGGAACGTAATGAAAAACTGTTTTTT
j_call: TRBJ2-1; d_call: .; v_call: TRBV7-9; clone_size: few; cdr3_aa: CASSLRDYGHNEQFF; cdr3_nt: TGTGCCAGCAGCTTACGAGACTACGGCCATAATGAGCAGTTCTTC
j_call: TRBJ2-2; d_call: .; v_call: TRBV4-2; clone_size: few; cdr3_aa: CASRTGTTNTGELFF; cdr3_nt: TGTGCCAGCAGAACCGGGACAACGAACACCGGGGAGCTGTTTTTT
j_call: TRBJ2-7; d_call: .; v_call: TRBV27; clone_size: few; cdr3_aa: CASSLSPGNAYEQYF; cdr3_nt: TGTGCCAGCAGTTTATCCCCAGGAAATGCCTACGAGCAGTACTTC
j_call: TRBJ2-3; d_call: .; v_call: TRBV18; clone_size: .; cdr3_aa: CASSPPGGDTQYF; cdr3_nt: TGTGCCAGCTCACCCCCCGGCGGAGATACGCAGTATTTT
j_call: TRBJ2-7; d_call: TRBD2; v_call: TRBV11-2; clone_size: .; cdr3_aa: CASSSLAGWIYEQYF; cdr3_nt: TGTGCCAGCAGCTCTCTAGCGGGTTGGATCTACGAGCAGTACTTC
j_call: TRBJ1-1; d_call: .; v_call: TRBV28; clone_size: .; cdr3_aa: CASSSNSLAFF; cdr3_nt: TGTGCTTCCAGCAGTAACAGCCTAGCATTCTTT
j_call: TRBJ2-3; d_call: .; v_call: TRBV5-5; clone_size: .; cdr3_aa: CASSPGNYTADTQYF; cdr3_nt: TGTGCCAGCAGCCCCGGGAACTACACGGCAGATACGCAGTATTTT
j_call: TRBJ2-3; d_call: TRBD2; v_call: TRBV6-6; clone_size: .; cdr3_aa: CASTSASGLTDTQYF; cdr3_nt: TGTGCCAGCACCTCAGCTAGCGGGCTAACAGATACGCAGTATTTT
j_call: TRBJ2-7; d_call: TRBD2; v_call: TRBV6-1; clone_size: .; cdr3_aa: CASRGLAGMYEQYF; cdr3_nt: TGTGCCAGCAGGGGACTAGCCGGAATGTACGAGCAGTACTTC
j_call: TRBJ2-7; d_call: TRBD2; v_call: TRBV5-4; clone_size: .; cdr3_aa: CASSASGVDEQYF; cdr3_nt: TGTGCCAGCAGCGCTAGCGGGGTAGACGAGCAGTACTTC
j_call: TRBJ1-6; d_call: .; v_call: TRBV7-2; clone_size: .; cdr3_aa: CASSPPGSSPLHF; cdr3_nt: TGTGCCAGCAGCCCACCCGGGTCTTCACCCCTCCACTTT
j_call: TRBJ2-6; d_call: .; v_call: TRBV14; clone_size: .; cdr3_aa: CASSQRGGLSLTGANVLTF; cdr3_nt: TGTGCCAGCAGCCAACGCGGTGGCCTCAGCTTGACCGGGGCCAACGTCCTGACTTTC
j_call: TRBJ2-3; d_call: TRBD2; v_call: TRBV13; clone_size: .; cdr3_aa: CASSPGLAGADTQYF; cdr3_nt: TGTGCCAGCAGCCCAGGGCTAGCGGGAGCAGATACGCAGTATTTT